This T cell receptor beta chain was sequenced in a study of cytomegalovirus exposure and HLA in healthy donors. General study findings and limits: The CMV antigen specificity of a few CMV-associated chains was confirmed through in vitro analysis. TCR beta chains numbering some 160 were designated cytomegalovirus-associated. Rarity held for most TCR sequences, but there were some public TCRs that occurred in many donors. Subsequent analysis revealed that first-cohort TCR clusters tended to co-occur in the roughly 120 validation repertoires.

Some clones are missing from TCRdb's copy, which holds only in-frame ones; the method was immunoSEQ multiplex PCR. Here the sample spans roughly 120,000 clones, about 83% being singletons. Germline CDR1 and CDR2: SGHDN and FVKESK. The V and J ends lost 4 bases and 4 bases, in that order; junction bases with no gene match: 14. CDR3 size: 17 residues. Regarding this clone: Its target is unknown.

The TCR comes from a woman younger than 45 in good health and CMV-seronegative. Input material: PBMCs. The gene calls are TRBV14 and TRBJ1-2, with TRBD1 identical over 8 bases. The CDR3 loop is CASSPAIDRGRTYGYTF. CDR3 DNA: TGTGCCAGCAGCCCAGCAATAGACAGGGGACGAACCTATGGCTACACCTTC.